This T cell receptor beta chain was captured by sequencing in a study of blood T cell repertoires in COVID-19. Participants' own reports of clinical history determined their cohort assignment. CDR3 length: 14 amino acids. V lost 3 bases, J lost 8 bases, and 14 bases lay in between. Germline V gene sequence: CDR1 SGHRS, CDR2 YFSETQ. This clone was recorded once. The sample contains more than one DNA sequence encoding this CDR3. In the authors' methods: Reference gene primers were amplified, and this amplification served to estimate nucleated cell counts. Using immunoSEQ multiplex PCR, the repertoire was profiled, and TCRdb retains in-frame clones only, with some absent. V, J and clone size are those of that table, while D and trimming were read from the DNA. The table lists hundreds of thousands of clones, over 80% of them singletons.

The receptor was isolated from a woman between 18 and 30 years old who had recovered from COVID-19. The rearrangement joins TRBV5-1 to TRBJ1-4; D may be TRBD1 (6 bases). Sequencing was carried out using PBMCs or T cells enriched from blood (not recorded which). The CDR3 DNA sequence: TGCGCCAGCAGCTCCCAGGGGCTTGGCGAAAAACTGTTTTTT. Translated, it gives CASSSQGLGEKLFF.